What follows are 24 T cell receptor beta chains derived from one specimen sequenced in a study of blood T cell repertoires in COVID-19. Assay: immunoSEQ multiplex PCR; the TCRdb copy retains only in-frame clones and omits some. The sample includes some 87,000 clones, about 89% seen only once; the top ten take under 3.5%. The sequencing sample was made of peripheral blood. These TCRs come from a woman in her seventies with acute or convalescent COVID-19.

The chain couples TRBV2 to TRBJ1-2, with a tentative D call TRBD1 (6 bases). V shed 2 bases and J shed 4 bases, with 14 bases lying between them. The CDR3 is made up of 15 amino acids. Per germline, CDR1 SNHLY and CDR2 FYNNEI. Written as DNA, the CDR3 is TGTGCCAGCAGTGAATTTCGGGACAAATTCTATGGCTACACCTTC. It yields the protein CASSEFRDKFYGYTF.

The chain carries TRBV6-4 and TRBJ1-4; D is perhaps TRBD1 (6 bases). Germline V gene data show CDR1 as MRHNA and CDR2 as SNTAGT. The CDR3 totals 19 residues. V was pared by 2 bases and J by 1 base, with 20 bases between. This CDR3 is CASSDPRGAGSRTNEKLFF. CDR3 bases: TGTGCCAGCAGTGACCCGCGGGGGGCAGGGAGTAGAACTAATGAAAAACTGTTTTTT.

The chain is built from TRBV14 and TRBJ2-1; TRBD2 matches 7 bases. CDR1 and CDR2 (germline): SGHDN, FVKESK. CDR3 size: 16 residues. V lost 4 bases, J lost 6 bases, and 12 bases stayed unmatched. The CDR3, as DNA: TGTGCCAGCAGCCCTGTCGGTTGGACTAGTAGCAATGAGCAGTTCTTC. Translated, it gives CASSPVGWTSSNEQFF.

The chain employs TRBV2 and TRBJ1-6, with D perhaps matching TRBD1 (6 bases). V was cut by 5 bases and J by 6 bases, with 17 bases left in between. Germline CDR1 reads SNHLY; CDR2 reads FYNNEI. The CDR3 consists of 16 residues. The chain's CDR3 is CASSSPQGFTNSPLHF. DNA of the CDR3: TGTGCCAGCAGTTCCCCTCAGGGGTTCACTAATTCACCCCTCCACTTT. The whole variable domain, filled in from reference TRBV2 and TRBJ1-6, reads EPEVTQTPSHQVTQMGQEVILRCVPISNHLYFYWYRQILGQKVEFLVSFYNNEISEKSEIFDDQFSVERPDGSNFTLKIRSTKLEDSAMYFCASSSPQGFTNSPLHFGNGTRLTVT.

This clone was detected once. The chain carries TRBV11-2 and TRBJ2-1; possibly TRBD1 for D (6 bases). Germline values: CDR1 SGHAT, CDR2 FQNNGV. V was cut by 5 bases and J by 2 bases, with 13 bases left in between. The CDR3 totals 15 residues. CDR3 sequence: CASSPGQGTYNEQFF. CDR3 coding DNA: TGTGCCAGCAGCCCCGGGCAGGGGACCTACAATGAGCAGTTCTTC.

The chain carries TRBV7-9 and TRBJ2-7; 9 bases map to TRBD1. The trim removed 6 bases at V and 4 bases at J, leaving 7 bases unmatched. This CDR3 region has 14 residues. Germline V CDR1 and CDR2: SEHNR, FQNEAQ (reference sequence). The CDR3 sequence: CASRHTGGGYEQYF. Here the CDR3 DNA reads TGTGCCAGCAGGCATACAGGGGGCGGGTACGAGCAGTACTTC.

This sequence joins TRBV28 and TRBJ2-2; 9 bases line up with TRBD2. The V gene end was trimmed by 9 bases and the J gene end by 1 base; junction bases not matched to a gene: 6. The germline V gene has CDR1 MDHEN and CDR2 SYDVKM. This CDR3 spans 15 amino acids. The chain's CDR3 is CASGGGRGNTGELFF. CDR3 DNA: TGTGCCAGTGGAGGCGGGAGGGGGAACACCGGGGAGCTGTTTTTT.

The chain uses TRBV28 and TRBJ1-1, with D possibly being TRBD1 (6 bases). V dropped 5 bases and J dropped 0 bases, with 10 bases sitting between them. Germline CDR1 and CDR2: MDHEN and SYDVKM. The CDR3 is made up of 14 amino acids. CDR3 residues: CASSPTGMNTEAFF. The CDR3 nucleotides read TGTGCCAGCAGTCCCACAGGGATGAACACTGAAGCTTTCTTT.

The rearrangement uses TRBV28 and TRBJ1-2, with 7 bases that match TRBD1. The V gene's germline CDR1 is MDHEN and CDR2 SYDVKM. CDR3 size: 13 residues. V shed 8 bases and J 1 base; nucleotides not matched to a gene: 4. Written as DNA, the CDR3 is TGTGCCAGCGGGGGGACAGTTAACTATGGCTACACCTTC. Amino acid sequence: CASGGTVNYGYTF.

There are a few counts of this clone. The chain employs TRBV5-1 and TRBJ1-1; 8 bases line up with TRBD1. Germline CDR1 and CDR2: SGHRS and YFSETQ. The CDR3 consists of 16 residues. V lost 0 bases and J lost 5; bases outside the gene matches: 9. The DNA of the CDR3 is TGCGCCAGCAGCTTGGAGGGCCCACAGGGGGGTACTGAAGCTTTCTTT. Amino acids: CASSLEGPQGGTEAFF. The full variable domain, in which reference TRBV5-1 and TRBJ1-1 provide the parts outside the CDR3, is KAGVTQTPRYLIKTRGQQVTLSCSPISGHRSVSWYQQTPGQGLQFLFEYFSETQRNKGNFPGRFSGRQFSNSRSEMNVSTLELGDSALYLCASSLEGPQGGTEAFFGQGTRLTVV.

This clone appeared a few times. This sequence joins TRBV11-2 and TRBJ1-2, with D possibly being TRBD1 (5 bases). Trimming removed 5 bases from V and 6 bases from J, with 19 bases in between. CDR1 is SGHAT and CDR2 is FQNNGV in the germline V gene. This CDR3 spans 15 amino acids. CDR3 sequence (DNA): TGTGCCAGCAGCGCAGCGGGGGAACGTTCGGATGGCTACACCTTC. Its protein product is CASSAAGERSDGYTF.

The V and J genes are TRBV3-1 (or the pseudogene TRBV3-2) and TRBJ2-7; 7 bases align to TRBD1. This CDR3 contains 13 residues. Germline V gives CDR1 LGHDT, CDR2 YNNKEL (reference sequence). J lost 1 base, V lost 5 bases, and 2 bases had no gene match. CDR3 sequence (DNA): TGTGCCAGCAGCAGGGGACAGTCCTACGAGCAGTACGTC. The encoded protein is CASSRGQSYEQYV.

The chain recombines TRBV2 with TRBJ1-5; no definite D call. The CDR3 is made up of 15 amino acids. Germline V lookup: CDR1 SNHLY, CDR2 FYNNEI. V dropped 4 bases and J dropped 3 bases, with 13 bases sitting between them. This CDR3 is CASSVGWAHNQPQHF. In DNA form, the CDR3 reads TGTGCCAGCAGTGTTGGGTGGGCACACAATCAGCCCCAGCATTTT.

The CDR3 is CASSLGASGRNEQFF. The CDR3 nucleotides read TGTGCCAGCAGCTTAGGGGCTAGCGGAAGAAATGAGCAGTTCTTC. The chain carries TRBV7-9 and TRBJ2-1; TRBD2 agrees at 7 bases. After removal of 1 base from V and 7 bases from J, the junction contained 7 bases not matched to a gene. Germline V gene sequence: CDR1 SEHNR, CDR2 FQNEAQ (reference sequence). The CDR3 has 15 residues.

The CDR3 nucleotides are TGTGCCAGCAGTTTAGGGAGTACCCAGCATTTT. Its translation: CASSLGSTQHF. This chain joins TRBV28 and TRBJ1-5; D call uncertain. The germline V and J ends were trimmed by 2 bases and 11 bases, with 7 bases remaining between them. Germline CDR1 and CDR2: MDHEN and SYDVKM. The CDR3 is 11 amino acids.

CDR3 residues: CASSMDIYNSPLHF. The CDR3 nucleotides read TGTGCCAGCAGCATGGACATCTATAATTCACCCCTCCACTTT. The chain recombines TRBV5-6 with TRBJ1-6, with D maybe TRBD1 (5 bases). This CDR3 spans 14 amino acids. Trimming shortened V by 4 bases and J by 3 bases, and 8 bases separated the two germline ends. Germline V gives CDR1 SGHDT, CDR2 YYEEEE.

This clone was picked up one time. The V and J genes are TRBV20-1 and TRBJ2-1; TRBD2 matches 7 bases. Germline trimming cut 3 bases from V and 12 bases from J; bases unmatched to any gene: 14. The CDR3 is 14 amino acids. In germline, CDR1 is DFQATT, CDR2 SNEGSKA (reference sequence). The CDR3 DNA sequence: TGCAGTGCTAGTCGGTCTCTAGCGGTGGGTGGGCAGTTCTTC. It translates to CSASRSLAVGGQFF.

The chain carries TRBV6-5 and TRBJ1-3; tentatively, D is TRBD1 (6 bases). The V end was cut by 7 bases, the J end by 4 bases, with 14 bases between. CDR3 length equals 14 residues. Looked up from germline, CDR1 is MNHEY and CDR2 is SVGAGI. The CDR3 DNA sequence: TGTGCCAGCATAGCGGGGGGGCAAGGAAACACCATATATTTT. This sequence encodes CASIAGGQGNTIYF.

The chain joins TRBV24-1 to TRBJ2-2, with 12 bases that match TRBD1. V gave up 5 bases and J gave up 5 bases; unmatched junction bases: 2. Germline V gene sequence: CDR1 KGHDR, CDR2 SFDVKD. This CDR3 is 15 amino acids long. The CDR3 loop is CATSGDRGRTGELFF. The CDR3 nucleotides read TGTGCCACCAGTGGGGACAGGGGGCGTACCGGGGAGCTGTTTTTT.

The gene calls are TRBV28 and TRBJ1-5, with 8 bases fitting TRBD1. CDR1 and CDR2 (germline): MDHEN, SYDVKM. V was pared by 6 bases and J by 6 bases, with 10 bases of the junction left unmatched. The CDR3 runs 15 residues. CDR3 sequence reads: CASRKDRVGSQPQHF. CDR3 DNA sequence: TGTGCCAGCAGAAAGGACAGGGTCGGCTCTCAGCCCCAGCATTTT.

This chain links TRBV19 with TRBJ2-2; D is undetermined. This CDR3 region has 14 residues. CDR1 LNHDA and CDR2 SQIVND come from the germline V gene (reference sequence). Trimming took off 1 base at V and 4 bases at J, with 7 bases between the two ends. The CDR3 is CASSIGVRTGELFF. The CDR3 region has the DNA TGTGCCAGTAGTATAGGAGTCCGCACCGGGGAGCTGTTTTTT.

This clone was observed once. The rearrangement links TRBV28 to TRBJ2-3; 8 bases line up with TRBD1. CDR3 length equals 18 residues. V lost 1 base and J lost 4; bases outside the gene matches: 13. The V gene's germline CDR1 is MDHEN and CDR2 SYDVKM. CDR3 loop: CASSLYVGRGQEADTQYF. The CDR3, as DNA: TGTGCCAGCAGTTTATATGTGGGCAGGGGGCAAGAGGCAGATACGCAGTATTTT.

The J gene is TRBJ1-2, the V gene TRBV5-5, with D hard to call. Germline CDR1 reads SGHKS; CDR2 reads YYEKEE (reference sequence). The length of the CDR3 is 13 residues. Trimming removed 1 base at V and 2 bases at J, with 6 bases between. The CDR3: CASSLTVNYGYTF. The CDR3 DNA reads TGTGCCAGCAGCTTGACAGTGAACTATGGCTACACCTTC.

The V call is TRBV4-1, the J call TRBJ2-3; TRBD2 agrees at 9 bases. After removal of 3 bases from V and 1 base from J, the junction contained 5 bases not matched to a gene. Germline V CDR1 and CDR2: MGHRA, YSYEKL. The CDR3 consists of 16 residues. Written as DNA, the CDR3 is TGCGCCAGCAGCCAGGGACTAGCAGCCGGCACAGATACGCAGTATTTT. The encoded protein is CASSQGLAAGTDTQYF.